This T cell receptor (beta chain) was profiled in a study of cytomegalovirus exposure and HLA in healthy donors. Primers for the PCR totalled 60 Vbeta and 13 Jbeta. The assay was immunoSEQ multiplex PCR, and TCRdb's table has in-frame clones only and misses some. The top ten clones hold roughly 10% of a sample with 200,000 to 250,000 clones, over 75% of them seen once. V dropped 10 bases and J dropped 0; count of bases not matched to a gene: 4. Germline CDR1 LNHDA, CDR2 SQIVND (reference sequence). CDR3 length: 13 amino acids. The sample taken for sequencing was PBMCs. The chain couples TRBV19 to TRBJ1-1; 8 bases are a match to TRBD1. The source is a woman aged 45-59 years in good health and CMV-seropositive. For the CDR3, the DNA is TGTGCCACCGGGACAGGCCTGAACACTGAAGCTTTCTTT. Translation: CATGTGLNTEAFF.